This TCR beta chain was identified in a study of cytomegalovirus exposure and HLA in healthy donors. Study-wide results and limits: TCR beta chains associated with HLA were, in a later analysis, more clonally expanded than equally common others.

V dropped 3 bases and J dropped 7 bases, with 10 bases sitting between them. CDR3 size: 12 residues. From germline, CDR1 is KGHSH and CDR2 LQKENI. Vbeta (60) and Jbeta (13) primers were used in the PCR. The method was immunoSEQ multiplex PCR; TCRdb's version includes in-frame clones alone and lacks a portion of them. The table has around 30,000 clones, 60% to 80% seen once; the top ten hold around two fifths. Worth noting for this clone: The target antigen is unknown.

The V call is TRBV18, the J call TRBJ2-7; D is unresolved. This sequence was found in a male donor in good health and CMV-seropositive. Sequenced material: PBMCs. The CDR3 region is CASSPPTREQYF. Here the CDR3 DNA reads TGTGCCAGCTCACCCCCTACGAGGGAGCAGTACTTC.